This T cell receptor beta chain was observed in a study of blood T cell repertoires in COVID-19. Study-level background: PBMCs, B-cell-depleted T cells, or T cells provided the cDNA or gDNA that made up the material.

Sequencing used immunoSEQ multiplex PCR; TCRdb keeps in-frame clones, though not all of them. The sample consists of 130,000 to 150,000 clones, around 87% of them appearing once. V dropped 4 bases and J dropped 1; count of bases not matched to a gene: 3. Germline V gives CDR1 KGHSH, CDR2 LQKENI. This CDR3 is 15 amino acids long. This TCR derives from a man aged 50-59 years who had recovered from COVID-19. V and J are TRBV18 and TRBJ2-2; TRBD1 aligns across 7 bases. Sequences were obtained from peripheral blood. Here the CDR3 reads CASSLGQENTGELFF. The DNA of the CDR3 is TGTGCCAGCTCACTCGGACAGGAGAACACCGGGGAGCTGTTTTTT.